Shown below are 21 T cell receptor beta chains from a single sample sequenced in a study of blood T cell repertoires in COVID-19. This table comes from immunoSEQ multiplex PCR, and its TCRdb copy is limited to in-frame clones, with some not included. The table records hundreds of thousands of clones, nearly 90% of them present only once. The specimen was PBMCs or T cells enriched from blood (not recorded which). These receptors originate from a woman aged 18-29 years with acute COVID-19.

The chain is built from TRBV14 and TRBJ1-1, with D tentatively TRBD1 (5 bases). With 4 bases removed from V and 0 bases from J, the gap between germline ends came to 9 bases. CDR3 length equals 14 residues. Germline CDR1 and CDR2: SGHDN and FVKESK. CDR3 region: CASSRQTLNTEAFF. In DNA, the CDR3 is TGTGCCAGCAGCCGACAGACTTTGAACACTGAAGCTTTCTTT. The full variable domain, completed using reference TRBV14 and TRBJ1-1, is EAGVTQFPSHSVIEKGQTVTLRCDPISGHDNLYWYRRVMGKEIKFLLHFVKESKQDESGMPNNRFLAERTGGTYSTLKVQPAELEDSGVYFCASSRQTLNTEAFFGQGTRLTVV.

The chain couples TRBV5-1 to TRBJ2-7; 9 bases line up with TRBD1. The V gene's germline CDR1 is SGHRS and CDR2 YFSETQ. The J segment lost 0 bases and the V segment lost 3 bases, leaving 4 bases of the junction unmatched. The CDR3 has 15 amino acids. CDR3 sequence (DNA): TGCGCCAGCAGCTGGGGGACAGGGCCCTCCTACGAGCAGTACTTC. Amino acids: CASSWGTGPSYEQYF.

The chain has TRBV15 and TRBJ2-7, with 8 bases that match TRBD1. CDR1 is LNHNV and CDR2 is YYDKDF in the germline V gene (reference sequence). The CDR3 consists of 12 residues. V trimming: 5 bases; J trimming: 4 bases; junction bases outside the gene matches: 1. The DNA for the CDR3 is TGTGCCACCAGCGGGGACAGGTACGAGCAGTACTTC. This encodes CATSGDRYEQYF.

This chain links TRBV11-2 with TRBJ1-1; D not certain. The V gene's germline CDR1 is SGHAT and CDR2 FQNNGV. With 4 bases removed from V and 0 bases from J, the gap between germline ends came to 9 bases. The CDR3 extends over 14 amino acids. The CDR3 nucleotides are TGTGCCAGCAGCTCTCCTCCGTTGAACACTGAAGCTTTCTTT. It yields the protein CASSSPPLNTEAFF. The entire variable domain, with the rest obtained from reference TRBV11-2 and TRBJ1-1, is as follows: EAGVAQSPRYKIIEKRQSVAFWCNPISGHATLYWYQQILGQGPKLLIQFQNNGVVDDSQLPKDRFSAERLKGVDSTLKIQPAKLEDSAVYLCASSSPPLNTEAFFGQGTRLTVV.

The chain is built from TRBV2 and TRBJ1-1; 7 positions agree with TRBD1. Germline CDR1 reads SNHLY; CDR2 reads FYNNEI. The CDR3 totals 14 residues. Germline trimming cut 7 bases from V and 0 bases from J; bases unmatched to any gene: 5. Here the CDR3 DNA reads TGTGCCAGCAAGGGAACAGGGGTGAACACTGAAGCTTTCTTT. Translated, it gives CASKGTGVNTEAFF.

V usage is TRBV9 and J usage is TRBJ2-7; D is possibly TRBD1 (5 bases). This CDR3 has 13 residues. V was cut by 4 bases and J by 5 bases, with 13 bases left in between. Germline values: CDR1 SGDLS, CDR2 YYNGEE. Written as DNA, the CDR3 is TGTGCCAGCAGCCCAGGACATAAGGACGAGCAGTACTTC. Its protein product is CASSPGHKDEQYF.

The table lists this clone with a count of one. The chain couples TRBV11-3 to TRBJ2-7; 7 nucleotides line up with TRBD2. CDR3 length: 13 amino acids. Germline V CDR1 and CDR2: SGHNT, YENEEA. V shed 5 bases and J 6 bases; nucleotides not matched to a gene: 7. In DNA form, the CDR3 reads TGTGCCAGCAGCCTTTGGGCGGGAGTCGAGCAGTACTTC. Translation: CASSLWAGVEQYF.

This clone was observed a handful of times. V is TRBV4-1 and J is TRBJ2-2; TRBD1 matches at 9 bases. Germline V gives CDR1 MGHRA, CDR2 YSYEKL. The CDR3 loop spans 19 amino acids. V was pared by 2 bases and J by 0 bases, with 10 bases of the junction left unmatched. CDR3 loop: CASSQMGGTGTSNTGELFF. DNA for the CDR3: TGCGCCAGCAGCCAAATGGGAGGGACAGGGACTTCGAACACCGGGGAGCTGTTTTTT.

The CDR3 sequence: CASSPTRTSGRAWGEQFF. The CDR3 DNA reads as TGTGCCAGCAGCCCCACCCGCACTAGCGGGAGGGCGTGGGGTGAGCAGTTCTTC. J is TRBJ2-1 and V is TRBV11-2; TRBD2 aligns across 13 bases. Germline values: CDR1 SGHAT, CDR2 FQNNGV. The trim removed 5 bases at V and 9 bases at J, leaving 16 bases unmatched. The CDR3 extends over 18 amino acids.

As to this clone: Other DNA sequences in this sample translate to the same CDR3. The V call is TRBV6-5, the J call TRBJ1-3, with TRBD1 matching over 7 bases. This CDR3 has 14 amino acids. Germline CDR1 MNHEY, CDR2 SVGAGI. V was pared by 2 bases and J by 3 bases, with 1 base of the junction left unmatched. CDR3 DNA: TGTGCCAGCAGTTACCAGGGGGGTGGAAACACCATATATTTT. It is translated as CASSYQGGGNTIYF.

The gene calls are TRBV6-5 and TRBJ1-1; TRBD1 is a possible D gene (6 bases). CDR1 and CDR2 from the germline V gene are MNHEY and SVGAGI. The V end lost 5 bases, the J end lost 3 bases, and 16 bases lay between the germline ends. The CDR3 loop spans 15 amino acids. CDR3 residues: CASSHGGALDTEAFF. The CDR3 coding sequence is TGTGCCAGCAGTCACGGGGGGGCGTTGGACACTGAAGCTTTCTTT.

The chain is built from TRBV9 and TRBJ1-4; the match to TRBD1 covers 8 bases. Looked up from germline, CDR1 is SGDLS and CDR2 is YYNGEE. The CDR3 runs 15 residues. After removal of 3 bases from V and 4 bases from J, the junction contained 5 bases not matched to a gene. CDR3 bases: TGTGCCAGCAGCGGGAGGGACAGGATTAATGAAAAACTGTTTTTT. Residues: CASSGRDRINEKLFF. Complete variable domain (other parts from reference TRBV9 and TRBJ1-4): DSGVTQTPKHLITATGQRVTLRCSPRSGDLSVYWYQQSLDQGLQFLIQYYNGEERAKGNILERFSAQQFPDLHSELNLSSLELGDSALYFCASSGRDRINEKLFFGSGTQLSVL.

This clone has just a few counts. This chain connects TRBV9 to TRBJ1-2; 7 bases agree with TRBD1. With V trimmed by 1 base and J by 5 bases, 14 bases remained unmatched. CDR1 is SGDLS, CDR2 YYNGEE, per germline. The CDR3 sequence is 17 residues long. The CDR3 region is CASSVTDSGGSEYGYTF. The CDR3 DNA reads TGTGCCAGCAGCGTAACTGACTCAGGGGGGTCCGAGTATGGCTACACCTTC.

In its sample, this clone was seen a few times. The V gene is TRBV6-5, the J gene TRBJ2-1, with 7 bases lining up with TRBD2. J was trimmed by 6 bases and V by 7 bases; bases with no gene match: 12. CDR1 is MNHEY, CDR2 SVGAGI, per germline. The CDR3 is 15 amino acids. Here the CDR3 reads CASTLSGSGINEQFF. The CDR3 region has the DNA TGTGCCAGCACCCTTAGCGGGTCAGGTATCAATGAGCAGTTCTTC.

J is TRBJ1-6 and V is TRBV19; D remains ambiguous. Trimming removed 3 bases at V and 7 bases at J, with 7 bases between. The CDR3 has 13 amino acids. From germline, CDR1 is LNHDA and CDR2 SQIVND (reference sequence). CDR3 residues: CASSINGNSPLHF. CDR3 coding DNA: TGTGCCAGTAGTATTAACGGGAATTCACCCCTCCACTTT.

The rearrangement uses TRBV27 and TRBJ2-7, with 7 bases that match TRBD1. V lost 6 bases and J lost 4; bases outside the gene matches: 12. Germline values: CDR1 MNHEY, CDR2 SMNVEV (reference sequence). There are 15 residues in the CDR3. The CDR3 reads CASSLTPDRPYEQYF. The CDR3 DNA reads TGTGCCAGCAGCTTAACCCCGGACAGGCCATACGAGCAGTACTTC.

This clone was observed a single time. Other DNA sequences in the sample encode the same CDR3. V is TRBV19 and J is TRBJ1-5, with D maybe TRBD1 (6 bases). Per the germline V gene, CDR1 is LNHDA and CDR2 is SQIVND (reference sequence). Trimming stripped 5 bases from V and 1 base from J, with 12 bases between. The CDR3 extends over 15 amino acids. The CDR3 region is CASSLSGDSNQPQHF. In DNA, the CDR3 is TGTGCCAGTAGTCTCTCAGGGGACAGCAATCAGCCCCAGCATTTT.

This chain uses TRBV29-1 with TRBJ1-2, with D possibly TRBD1 on 5 matching bases. The germline V gene has CDR1 SQVTM and CDR2 ANQGSEA. V lost 1 base and J lost 8, with 11 bases in between. The CDR3 runs 12 residues. The CDR3 region is CSVEGAGRGYTF. CDR3 coding DNA: TGCAGCGTTGAAGGTGCAGGGCGGGGCTACACCTTC.

Regarding this clone: At one boundary the junction diverges from the germline segment, which might be a read error. V and J are TRBV2 and TRBJ2-1; 7 bases are a match to TRBD1. CDR3 length equals 11 residues. In germline, CDR1 is SNHLY, CDR2 FYNNEI. CDR3 DNA sequence: TGTGCCAGCAGTGGGACAGGCATTTTCATCTTC. This translates into CASSGTGIFIF. The full variable domain, with the rest looked up from reference TRBV2 and TRBJ2-1, is EPEVTQTPSHQVTQMGQEVILRCVPISNHLYFYWYRQILGQKVEFLVSFYNNEISEKSEIFDDQFSVERPDGSNFTLKIRSTKLEDSAMYFCASSGTGIFIFGPGTRLTVL.

The rearrangement links TRBV7-9 to TRBJ2-1, with a possible D match to TRBD1 (6 bases). The V gene's germline CDR1 is SEHNR and CDR2 FQNEAQ (reference sequence). The V gene lost 7 bases and the J gene lost 6 bases, with 16 bases spanning the gap. CDR3 length: 14 residues. The CDR3: CASTNRQETNEQFF. The CDR3 coding sequence is TGTGCCAGCACAAATCGACAGGAGACCAATGAGCAGTTCTTC.

The chain has TRBV7-2 and TRBJ1-4; the match to TRBD1 covers 7 bases. J lost 3 bases, V lost 5 bases, and 6 bases had no gene match. Germline V gene data show CDR1 as SGHTA and CDR2 as FQGNSA. The CDR3 contains 15 residues. The CDR3 spells CASSLQTGPNEKLFF. The DNA for the CDR3 is TGTGCCAGCAGCCTACAGACAGGGCCTAATGAAAAACTGTTTTTT.